This TCR delta chain stems from a study of gamma-delta chains in newborns, infants, children. Study-wide background: Innate gammadelta T cells reportedly expand polyclonally right after birth, driven by microbial exposure, per the title.

With V trimmed by 1 base and J by 7 bases, 18 bases remained unmatched. Germline CDR1 GEAIGNYY, CDR2 EKD. This CDR3 is 18 amino acids long. Note on this clone: The TCRdb record carries a much larger clone's protein, which differs from this DNA's translation at residue 8; a read error is the likely cause, and the protein listed here is the DNA translation.

TCRdb made new clone calls on the reads using CATT. Counted here are some 11,000 delta-chain clones, 3% to 4% occurring once; the ten biggest clones make up about 9.1%. The specimen was blood. The TCR comes from a child who was a newborn, infant or young child, either healthy, febrile or measles-vaccinated (not recorded which). V usage is TRDV2 and J usage is TRDJ1; 9 nucleotides align to TRDD3. CDR3 loop: CACDTIPQHTGGSSKLIF. The CDR3 nucleotides are TGTGCCTGTGACACTATTCCACAGCATACTGGGGGAAGTAGTAAACTCATCTTT.